One sample yielded the 27 T cell receptor beta chains listed below, sequenced in a study of OX40 agonist ivuxolimab in advanced cancers. TCRdb keeps only in-frame clones here, not all; method: immunoSEQ multiplex PCR. The repertoire holds about 19,000 clones, with approximately 83% as singletons. The sequencing here drew on CD4+ or CD8+ T cells sorted from blood, taken in a trial of the OX40 agonist ivuxolimab. The origin of the receptors is an adult with an advanced solid tumor such as melanoma, head and neck, liver or kidney cancer.

This clone was observed once. The chain recombines TRBV2 with TRBJ1-4; tentatively, D is TRBD1 (6 bases). This CDR3 has 14 residues. V lost 6 bases to trimming and J lost 8 bases, with 16 bases between them. CDR1 SNHLY and CDR2 FYNNEI come from the germline V gene. Here the CDR3 reads CASSNLGGLEKLFF. As DNA, the CDR3 is TGTGCCAGCAGCAACCTGGGGGGGCTGGAAAAACTGTTTTTT.

The J gene is TRBJ2-5, the V gene TRBV6-6; D is perhaps TRBD1 (6 bases). With the DNA end fitting TRBJ2-7 better, the J assignment may be wrong. The V gene's germline CDR1 is MNHNY and CDR2 SVGAGI (reference sequence). The CDR3 spans 13 residues. As DNA, the CDR3 is TGTGCCAGCAGCCCAGGGGAAGCCTACGAGCAGTACTTC. Protein: CASSPGEAYEQYF.

This clone was detected a few times. As DNA, the CDR3 is TGTGCCAGTAGTACAGGCCCTACAGGGGTCTACGAGCAGTACTTC. This encodes CASSTGPTGVYEQYF. The rearrangement uses TRBV19 and TRBJ2-7, with 7 bases matching TRBD1. Germline values: CDR1 LNHDA, CDR2 SQIVND (reference sequence). The junction had 9 bases not matched to a gene; V was cut back by 4 bases and J by 3 bases. The CDR3 runs 15 residues. Variable domain in full (rest from reference TRBV19 and TRBJ2-7): DGGITQSPKYLFRKEGQNVTLSCEQNLNHDAMYWYRQDPGQGLRLIYYSQIVNDFQKGDIAEGYSVSREKKESFPLTVTSAQKNPTAFYLCASSTGPTGVYEQYFGPGTRLTVT.

The J gene is TRBJ2-2, the V gene TRBV9; D is perhaps TRBD2 (6 bases). CDR3 length: 14 amino acids. The ends were cut back, 1 base at V and 4 bases at J, with 8 bases in the middle. Germline lookup yields CDR1 SGDLS and CDR2 YYNGEE. DNA of the CDR3: TGTGCCAGCAGCGTATTGGGGGGCACCGGGGAGCTGTTTTTT. Amino acid sequence: CASSVLGGTGELFF.

The chain combines TRBV6-4 with TRBJ2-3; D possibly matches TRBD1 or TRBD2 (5 bases each). V lost 0 bases to trimming and J lost 2 bases, with 9 bases between them. The CDR3 has 15 residues. Germline CDR1 is MRHNA and CDR2 is SNTAGT. The CDR3 region has the DNA TGTGCCAGCAGTGACTCGAGGGGAGCCACAGATACGCAGTATTTT. Translation: CASSDSRGATDTQYF.

The chain carries TRBV4-2 and TRBJ1-1; D gene uncertain. There are 13 residues in the CDR3. CDR1 is LGHNA and CDR2 is YNFKEQ in the germline V gene. Trimming stripped 1 base from V and 6 bases from J, with 9 bases between. The CDR3 protein is CASSQGGSSEAFF. Written as DNA, the CDR3 is TGTGCCAGCAGCCAAGGTGGATCTTCTGAAGCTTTCTTT.

The chain joins TRBV4-1 to TRBJ2-7, with TRBD1 matching over 7 bases. The CDR3 is made up of 13 amino acids. The junction had 7 bases not matched to a gene; V was cut back by 5 bases and J by 6 bases. Germline CDR1 reads MGHRA; CDR2 reads YSYEKL. The CDR3 sequence is CASSITRDSEQYF. The CDR3 nucleotides read TGCGCCAGCAGCATAACCCGGGACAGCGAGCAGTACTTC.

The chain is built from TRBV5-4 and TRBJ2-6, with D tentatively TRBD1 (5 bases). CDR1 and CDR2 (germline): SGHNT, YYREEE (reference sequence). The CDR3 is 17 amino acids. Trimming shortened V by 2 bases and J by 0 bases, and 12 bases separated the two germline ends. CDR3 nucleotide sequence: TGTGCCAGCAGCTTCAGGGAACTCGGCTCTGGGGCCAACGTCCTGACTTTC. It translates to CASSFRELGSGANVLTF.

The rearrangement links TRBV27 to TRBJ2-3, with TRBD2 matching 13 bases. Germline V gene sequence: CDR1 MNHEY, CDR2 SMNVEV (reference sequence). Germline trimming cut 6 bases from V and 6 bases from J; bases unmatched to any gene: 6. The CDR3 is 15 residues long. CDR3: CASRRTSGRMDTQYF. CDR3 in DNA: TGTGCCAGCAGACGGACTAGCGGGAGAATGGATACGCAGTATTTT.

The DNA of the CDR3 is TGTGCCAGCAGATCGGGACTAGCGGGGGCCGGGCACTCTCTAGTTGGCACAGATACGCAGTATTTT. Translated, it gives CASRSGLAGAGHSLVGTDTQYF. V usage is TRBV2 and J usage is TRBJ2-3; 14 nucleotides match TRBD2. The CDR3 is 22 residues long. After removal of 6 bases from V and 1 base from J, the junction contained 21 bases not matched to a gene. Germline V gene lookup returns CDR1 SNHLY and CDR2 FYNNEI.

The rearrangement links TRBV5-8 to TRBJ2-7; no firm D call. Per the germline V gene, CDR1 is SGHTS and CDR2 is YDEGEE. The CDR3 loop spans 13 amino acids. V was clipped by 2 bases and J by 1 base, with 7 bases between them. For the CDR3, the DNA is TGTGCCAGCAGCTTAGGACGTTCCTACGAGCAGTACTTC. This translates into CASSLGRSYEQYF.

The V and J genes are TRBV27 and TRBJ2-2, with 7 bases lining up with TRBD2. This CDR3 comprises 16 residues. V dropped 0 bases and J dropped 4; count of bases not matched to a gene: 5. Germline assignment: CDR1 MNHEY and CDR2 SMNVEV (reference sequence). The CDR3 DNA is TGTGCCAGCAGTTTATCGTCTAGCGGACCCACCGGGGAGCTGTTTTTT. This encodes CASSLSSSGPTGELFF.

The CDR3 nucleotides read TGCGCCAGCAGCCAGAGAGCGGGCAATGAGCAGTTCTTC. Amino acids: CASSQRAGNEQFF. This chain connects TRBV4-1 to TRBJ2-1; TRBD2 is a possible D gene (6 bases). V dropped 3 bases and J dropped 6 bases, with 9 bases sitting between them. The germline V gene encodes CDR1 MGHRA and CDR2 YSYEKL. CDR3 size: 13 residues.

There are a few counts of this clone. The V gene is TRBV9, the J gene TRBJ1-2, with 7 bases aligning to TRBD1. Germline values: CDR1 SGDLS, CDR2 YYNGEE. The CDR3 length is 15 residues. Trimming at V came to 0 bases and at J to 4 bases, leaving 6 bases not matched to a gene. The CDR3 DNA reads TGTGCCAGCAGCGTAGCTCTGACAGGGAGCTATGGCTACACCTTC. As protein: CASSVALTGSYGYTF.

This clone was counted once. The chain recombines TRBV27 with TRBJ2-7; D not resolved. The CDR3 consists of 13 residues. The ends were cut back, 4 bases at V and 2 bases at J, with 9 bases in the middle. Germline-derived CDR1 and CDR2 are MNHEY and SMNVEV (reference sequence). CDR3 in amino acids: CASSWSQTYEQYF. The CDR3 DNA sequence: TGTGCCAGCAGTTGGAGCCAAACCTACGAGCAGTACTTC.

This clone occurred once. The CDR3 sequence is CASSDIVEGQGVYEQYF. The DNA for the CDR3 is TGCGCCAGCAGTGATATAGTAGAGGGACAGGGGGTTTACGAGCAGTACTTC. V is TRBV10-1 and J is TRBJ2-7; TRBD1 agrees at 11 bases. This CDR3 has 17 amino acids. From germline, CDR1 is WNHNN and CDR2 SYGVQD (reference sequence). J gave up 4 bases and V 3 bases, and 11 bases lay outside the gene matches.

This clone appeared a single time. V gene TRBV11-2 combines with J gene TRBJ1-1; D possibly corresponds to TRBD1 (6 bases). This CDR3 spans 16 amino acids. V lost 10 bases, J lost 5 bases, and 26 bases lay in between. Germline loops: CDR1 SGHAT, CDR2 FQNNGV. CDR3 sequence (DNA): TGTGCCACCACCGGGTCAGGGGCGGACGGGAAGACTGAAGCTTTCTTT. It translates to CATTGSGADGKTEAFF. The entire variable domain, with the rest obtained from reference TRBV11-2 and TRBJ1-1, is as follows: EAGVAQSPRYKIIEKRQSVAFWCNPISGHATLYWYQQILGQGPKLLIQFQNNGVVDDSQLPKDRFSAERLKGVDSTLKIQPAKLEDSAVYLCATTGSGADGKTEAFFGQGTRLTVV.

V gene TRBV27 combines with J gene TRBJ2-7; D remains ambiguous. Between the trimmed V and J ends, which lost 5 bases and 5 bases, there was a span of 13 bases. The CDR3 loop spans 13 amino acids. Germline V gene sequence: CDR1 MNHEY, CDR2 SMNVEV (reference sequence). CDR3 nucleotide sequence: TGTGCCAGCAGTGCCGACCTGCTGGACGAGCAGTACTTC. Its protein product is CASSADLLDEQYF.

In nucleotides, the CDR3 is TGTGCCAGTAGCATGGGACAGGGGGCGCGGTACGAGCAGTACTTC. The encoded protein is CASSMGQGARYEQYF. This sequence joins TRBV19 and TRBJ2-7; 12 bases are a match to TRBD1. Looked up from germline, CDR1 is LNHDA and CDR2 is SQIVND (reference sequence). After removal of 6 bases from V and 4 bases from J, the junction contained 7 bases not matched to a gene. The CDR3 has 15 amino acids.

The chain uses TRBV28 and TRBJ1-3; a weak D match, TRBD1 (5 bases). The CDR3 is made up of 15 amino acids. Germline V gene data show CDR1 as MDHEN and CDR2 as SYDVKM. V lost 6 bases, J lost 0 bases, and 12 bases lay in between. The CDR3 coding sequence is TGTGCCAGCAGATTAAGGGACTCCTCTGGAAACACCATATATTTT. Amino acid sequence: CASRLRDSSGNTIYF.

The gene calls are TRBV28 and TRBJ2-7, with 13 bases that match TRBD2. Germline loops: CDR1 MDHEN, CDR2 SYDVKM. J gave up 2 bases and V 3 bases, and 4 bases lay outside the gene matches. The CDR3 length is 16 residues. Written as DNA, the CDR3 is TGTGCCAGCAGTTTTCTTGGGACTAGCGGGACCTACGAGCAGTACTTC. Amino acid sequence: CASSFLGTSGTYEQYF. Full variable domain (outside the CDR3, taken from reference TRBV28 and TRBJ2-7): DVKVTQSSRYLVKRTGEKVFLECVQDMDHENMFWYRQDPGLGLRLIYFSYDVKMKEKGDIPEGYSVSREKKERFSLILESASTNQTSMYLCASSFLGTSGTYEQYFGPGTRLTVT.

The chain has TRBV5-5 and TRBJ2-1; D remains unclear. Germline CDR1 is SGHKS and CDR2 is YYEKEE (reference sequence). CDR3 length: 11 amino acids. V was pared by 4 bases and J by 8 bases, with 7 bases between. CDR3 nucleotides: TGTGCCAGCAGCGACTCTTATGAGCAGTTCTTC. It is translated as CASSDSYEQFF.

This rearrangement joins TRBV29-1 to TRBJ2-1; 9 bases are a match to TRBD2. This CDR3 spans 14 amino acids. V was pared by 1 base and J by 4 bases, with 2 bases of the junction left unmatched. CDR1 and CDR2 (germline): SQVTM, ANQGSEA. The CDR3 is CSVEGTSEYNEQFF. The CDR3 DNA reads TGCAGCGTTGAAGGGACTAGCGAATACAATGAGCAGTTCTTC.

This chain joins TRBV4-1 and TRBJ1-3, with D possibly being TRBD1 (5 bases). This CDR3 is 16 amino acids long. Germline V gene lookup returns CDR1 MGHRA and CDR2 YSYEKL. V shed 4 bases and J shed 1 base, with 14 bases lying between them. The CDR3 loop is CASSPGRGLSGNTIYF. DNA of the CDR3: TGCGCCAGCAGCCCGGGACGAGGGCTATCTGGAAACACCATATATTTT.

The genes are TRBV6-1 and TRBJ2-7, with D possibly called TRBD1 or TRBD2 (5 bases each). Germline-derived CDR1 and CDR2 are MNHNS and SASEGT. CDR3 size: 14 residues. V gave up 5 bases and J gave up 0 bases, with 11 bases separating them. CDR3 amino acids: CASSKGTISYEQYF. CDR3 DNA: TGTGCCAGCAGTAAAGGGACGATCTCCTACGAGCAGTACTTC.

This clone appeared a few times. V and J are TRBV7-8 and TRBJ2-7; the D gene is possibly TRBD1 (5 bases). This CDR3 comprises 13 residues. V lost 6 bases, J lost 1 base, and 10 bases lay in between. CDR1 and CDR2 from the germline V gene are SGHVS and FQNEAQ. The CDR3 is CASRYDSSYEQYF. The CDR3 region has the DNA TGTGCCAGCAGATATGACAGTTCCTACGAGCAGTACTTC. The complete variable domain, with remaining parts taken from reference TRBV7-8 and TRBJ2-7, reads GAGVSQSPRYKVAKRGQDVALRCDPISGHVSLFWYQQALGQGPEFLTYFQNEAQLDKSGLPSDRFFAERPEGSVSTLKIQRTQQEDSAVYLCASRYDSSYEQYFGPGTRLTVT.

J is TRBJ2-1 and V is TRBV28; weak D call: TRBD2 (6 bases). The germline CDR1 and CDR2 sequences are MDHEN and SYDVKM. CDR3 length equals 14 residues. The ends were cut back, 7 bases at V and 3 bases at J, with 13 bases in the middle. DNA for the CDR3: TGTGCCAGCACTTGGGCGACTAGCTACAATGAGCAGTTCTTC. This translates into CASTWATSYNEQFF.